This TCR beta chain derives from a study of OX40 agonist ivuxolimab in advanced cancers. Study summary: Patients were roughly 81% male with ages roughly 20 to 90, mean 60.

Findings and limits, study-wide: The study observed clonal expansion of CD4+ and CD8+ blood T cells by week 6 at 0.1 to 3.0 mg/kg.

To note about this clone: Its target is not known.

V was pared by 0 bases and J by 9 bases, with 17 bases between. Germline CDR1 is ENHRY and CDR2 is SYGVKD. The CDR3 loop spans 15 amino acids. Some clones are missing from TCRdb's copy, which holds only in-frame ones; the method was immunoSEQ multiplex PCR. The repertoire consists of some 60,000 clones, with 91% occurring once and the leading ten covering 10% to 15%. The genes are TRBV10-3 and TRBJ2-5, with a possible D match to TRBD2 (7 bases). The clonotype was recovered from an adult with an advanced solid tumor such as melanoma, head and neck, liver or kidney cancer. The sample in question was CD4+ or CD8+ T cells sorted from blood, obtained in a trial of the OX40 agonist ivuxolimab. The CDR3 region has the DNA TGTGCCATCAGTGAGTCGAATCCCGGGGAGGGGGCCCAGTACTTC. Amino acid sequence: CAISESNPGEGAQYF.